This T cell receptor beta chain was sequenced for a study of blood T cell repertoires in COVID-19. In the original workflow: For nucleated cells, counts were estimated from reference gene primer amplification. This table comes from immunoSEQ multiplex PCR, and its TCRdb copy is limited to in-frame clones, with some not included. The V and J calls and clone size were taken over from that table, and D and trimming were inferred from the DNA. The sample yields 300,000 to 400,000 clones, around 89% seen once. Cohorts were determined from participant-reported clinical history. Germline-derived CDR1 and CDR2 are SGHTA and FQGTGA. The CDR3 has 16 amino acids. Trimming took 5 bases from V and 4 from J; bases not matched to a gene: 7.

The sequence was collected from a young woman who had recovered from COVID-19. The sequenced material came from PBMCs or T cells enriched from blood (not recorded which). V and J are TRBV7-3 and TRBJ2-4, with 11 nucleotides matching TRBD2. For the CDR3, the DNA is TGTGCCAGCAGCCAGACTAGCGGGGAATGGAAAAACATTCAGTACTTC. Translating it yields CASSQTSGEWKNIQYF.